This TCR beta chain appears in the sequencing data of a study of Graves' ophthalmopathy and Graves' hyperthyroidism. Researchers took RNA transcripts and amplified TCR beta CDR3 regions from them. The authors performed first-round RT-PCR with HTBI primers and then a second-round multiplex PCR. MiXCR was run by TCRdb on the multiplex PCR reads, yielding one entry per CDR3 protein. The table shows hundreds of thousands of distinct CDR3 sequences, with roughly 21% occurring only once. Study conclusions and caveats: Ophthalmopathy progression was predicted with under 71% sensitivity and about 72% specificity. Most thyroid clonotypes expanded beyond 0.001 frequency were also found in blood.

Trimming took 0 bases from V and 7 from J, leaving 13 bases between them. The CDR3 runs 14 residues. Hyperthyroidism patients had new diagnoses, durations under 2 months, and ages of 18 to 65. No donor had other autoimmune disease, uncontrolled infection, pregnancy or lactation. This clonotype was seen many times. Its antigen is still unknown. The receptor's source is a woman in her late teens or twenties with stable Graves' hyperthyroidism. V gene TRBV12-3 or TRBV12-4 combines with J gene TRBJ2-7, with D perhaps TRBD1 (5 bases). The source material was peripheral blood. The CDR3 sequence: CASSLALQGGEQYF. CDR3 nucleotide sequence: TGTGCCAGCAGTTTAGCGCTTCAGGGCGGAGAGCAGTACTTC.